What follows are 11 T cell receptor beta chains derived from one specimen sequenced in a study of blood T cell repertoires in COVID-19. TCRdb's table, derived via immunoSEQ multiplex PCR, lists solely in-frame clones and lacks some. The top ten clones hold about 7.2% of a sample with 45,000 to 50,000 clones, around 86% of them seen once. The sequencing sample was made of peripheral blood. Source of these receptors: a man aged 55 to 69 with active COVID-19.

This clone showed up just once. In DNA form, the CDR3 reads TGCGCCAGCAGCAGTCGACAGGGCCCTCTTTACAATGAGCAGTTCTTC. Translated: CASSSRQGPLYNEQFF. The chain links TRBV4-1 to TRBJ2-1; 7 bases match TRBD1. The germline CDR1 and CDR2 sequences are MGHRA and YSYEKL. The CDR3 extends over 16 amino acids. The V and J ends lost 5 bases and 4 bases, in that order; junction bases with no gene match: 11.

The gene calls are TRBV6-2 or TRBV6-3 and TRBJ1-2, with D maybe TRBD1 (5 bases). This CDR3 region has 18 residues. Trimming left V 2 bases short and J 4 bases short, with 23 bases between. CDR1 is MNHEY, CDR2 SVGEGT, per germline. CDR3 nucleotides: TGTGCCAGCAGTTACCCAGGGTCGGCCACCCTGCGTGGCTATGGCTACACCTTC. Translating it yields CASSYPGSATLRGYGYTF.

This chain links TRBV5-4 with TRBJ2-3, with 7 positions matching TRBD1. The CDR3 covers 18 residues. The germline V gene has CDR1 SGHNT and CDR2 YYREEE (reference sequence). With V trimmed by 3 bases and J by 0 bases, 13 bases remained unmatched. DNA of the CDR3: TGTGCCAGCAGCTCCCCGGGACAGCGATATTCTAGCACAGATACGCAGTATTTT. This sequence encodes CASSSPGQRYSSTDTQYF. The variable domain in full, with the rest retrieved from reference TRBV5-4 and TRBJ2-3, is ETGVTQSPTHLIKTRGQQVTLRCSSQSGHNTVSWYQQALGQGPQFIFQYYREEENGRGNFPPRFSGLQFPNYSSELNVNALELDDSALYLCASSSPGQRYSSTDTQYFGPGTRLTVL.

The J gene is TRBJ1-2, the V gene TRBV19; no reliable D call. The CDR3 has 12 amino acids. In germline, CDR1 is LNHDA, CDR2 SQIVND (reference sequence). V lost 9 bases and J lost 2, with 10 bases in between. This chain's CDR3 is CASEGMNYGYTF. The CDR3 DNA is TGTGCCAGCGAGGGAATGAACTATGGCTACACCTTC.

The chain links TRBV5-4 to TRBJ2-1; D possibly corresponds to TRBD2 (5 bases). CDR1 is SGHNT and CDR2 is YYREEE in the germline V gene (reference sequence). The CDR3 is made up of 14 amino acids. V was pared by 0 bases and J by 9 bases, with 13 bases between. The CDR3 region has the DNA TGTGCCAGCAGCTTGGGCCCTGGAGGTGGTGAGCAGTTCTTC. Encoded protein: CASSLGPGGGEQFF.

The V call is TRBV27, the J call TRBJ2-5; TRBD1 matches 10 bases. V lost 7 bases and J lost 4; bases outside the gene matches: 3. Germline CDR1 MNHEY, CDR2 SMNVEV (reference sequence). The CDR3 runs to 13 residues. CDR3 sequence reads: CASKGTGVETQYF. The CDR3 nucleotides are TGTGCCAGCAAGGGGACAGGGGTAGAGACCCAGTACTTC.

The chain has TRBV5-1 and TRBJ2-7; TRBD2 matches 8 bases. CDR3 size: 16 residues. V dropped 4 bases and J dropped 1; count of bases not matched to a gene: 10. Germline V gene lookup returns CDR1 SGHRS and CDR2 YFSETQ. The CDR3 reads CASSPKASGRSYEQYF. For the CDR3, the DNA is TGCGCCAGCAGCCCCAAGGCTAGCGGGCGATCCTACGAGCAGTACTTC.

This chain uses TRBV29-1 with TRBJ1-5; TRBD1 aligns across 8 bases. CDR1 is SQVTM and CDR2 is ANQGSEA in the germline V gene. The CDR3 covers 14 residues. The V gene end was trimmed by 6 bases and the J gene end by 0 bases; junction bases not matched to a gene: 4. CDR3 loop: CSVQQGDSNQPQHF. The CDR3 DNA sequence: TGCAGCGTCCAACAGGGGGATAGCAATCAGCCCCAGCATTTT.

The rearrangement joins TRBV5-1 to TRBJ2-2; 9 bases match TRBD1. Trimming at V came to 1 base and at J to 5 bases, leaving 9 bases not matched to a gene. Germline-derived CDR1 and CDR2 are SGHRS and YFSETQ. There are 17 residues in the CDR3. CDR3 residues: CASSLRGRQGVTGELFF. CDR3 bases: TGCGCCAGCAGCTTGCGGGGTCGACAGGGGGTAACCGGGGAGCTGTTTTTT.

This sequence joins TRBV10-3 and TRBJ2-2; TRBD2 is a possible D gene (6 bases). V was clipped by 7 bases and J by 1 base, with 10 bases between them. The CDR3 extends over 14 amino acids. CDR1 is ENHRY and CDR2 is SYGVKD in the germline V gene. CDR3 protein: CAINGGLNTGELFF. Written as DNA, the CDR3 is TGTGCCATCAACGGGGGATTGAACACCGGGGAGCTGTTTTTT.

This chain connects TRBV18 to TRBJ2-7; the match to TRBD2 covers 9 bases. This CDR3 is built from 15 residues. V lost 4 bases, J lost 0 bases, and 4 bases stayed unmatched. The germline gives CDR1 KGHSH, CDR2 LQKENI. CDR3 DNA sequence: TGTGCCAGCTCACGAAGGACTAGCGACTCCTACGAGCAGTACTTC. Encoded protein: CASSRRTSDSYEQYF.